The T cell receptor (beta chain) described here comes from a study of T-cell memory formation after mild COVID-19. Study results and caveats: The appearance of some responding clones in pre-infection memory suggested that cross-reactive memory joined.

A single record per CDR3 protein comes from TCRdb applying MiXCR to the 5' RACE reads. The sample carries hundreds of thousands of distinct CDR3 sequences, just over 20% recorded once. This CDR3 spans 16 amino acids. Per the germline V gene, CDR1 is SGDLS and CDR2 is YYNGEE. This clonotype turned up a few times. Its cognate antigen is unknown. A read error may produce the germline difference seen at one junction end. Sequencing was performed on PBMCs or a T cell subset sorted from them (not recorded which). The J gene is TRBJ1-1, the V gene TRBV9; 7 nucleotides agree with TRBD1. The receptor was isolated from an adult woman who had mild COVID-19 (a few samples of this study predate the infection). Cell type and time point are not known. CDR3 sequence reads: CASSVGTERRNPEAFF. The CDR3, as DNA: TGTGCCAGCAGCGTGGGGACAGAGCGGCGGAACCCTGAAGCTTTCTTT.